The clone carrying this T cell receptor (beta chain) was counted many times. Those donating, healthy Caucasian individuals from Russia, were aged roughly 6 to 100. Researchers report isolating at least 6.5 million PBMCs per sample. This record belongs to a study of blood T cells in healthy people across ages. Study overall: For every two T cells, template switching captured about one barcoded beta molecule.

A J-beta primer mix and a sample-barcoded 5' primer were used in a second PCR of roughly 6 to 11 cycles. Samples each returned at least 3 million CDR3-containing paired-end reads. TCRdb recomputed calls from the 5' RACE reads with MiXCR, one row per CDR3 protein. The profile shows roughly 900,000 distinct CDR3 sequences, about 48% of them singletons. The CDR3 has 11 amino acids. V was clipped by 4 bases and J by 0 bases, with 3 bases between them. The V gene's germline CDR1 is SQVTM and CDR2 ANQGSEA. The rearrangement links TRBV29-1 to TRBJ2-5; D not certain. The sequence came from a man aged 25 to 40 in good health. Sequenced input: blood. The CDR3 DNA reads TGCAGCGTTGCAAACCAAGAGACCCAGTACTTC. It specifies CSVANQETQYF.